Described below is a single T cell receptor (beta chain) sequence and its context. The antigen is unknown. This sample stems from a study of shared clonotypes between healthy human individuals. Per the germline V gene, CDR1 is SGHRS and CDR2 is YFSETQ. V lost 2 bases, J lost 4 bases, and 7 bases lay in between. The CDR3 is 13 residues long. The assay ran at deep level. The sorted-subset replicate PCRs were given around 200 ng DNA, which is 31,000 or so T cell genomes. Clones were sequenced by immunoSEQ multiplex PCR, and TCRdb holds only the in-frame ones, with some missing. The sample has over 850,000 clones; 75% to 85% are singletons. Study results and limitations: Shared clonotypes across all four donors exceeded non-shared ones in generation probability.

The specimen was memory CD4+ T cells from PBMCs. Specified subset: CD45RA-negative fraction. This receptor was obtained from a man aged 18 to 29 in good health. Some clones in this sample may be carry-over from other donors' samples. J is TRBJ1-5 and V is TRBV5-1; D call uncertain. The CDR3 nucleotides read TGCGCCAGCAGCTTCGACGGAAATCAGCCCCAGCATTTT. Translated, it gives CASSFDGNQPQHF.